This T cell receptor (beta chain) derives from a study of identical twins. One entry per CDR3 protein, called by TCRdb with MiXCR from the 5' RACE reads. The sample holds about 330,000 distinct CDR3 sequences, more than 9% seen once. This clonotype was seen more than once but under ten times. CDR1 is MNHEY and CDR2 is SMNVEV in the germline V gene (reference sequence). V was pared by 5 bases and J by 4 bases, with 13 bases between. The CDR3 runs 14 residues. These data are also associated with another study on yellow fever vaccine responses in identical twins.

Source material: CD8+ T cells sorted from blood. This rearrangement joins TRBV27 to TRBJ2-3; no clear D gene. The sequence was collected from a woman in her late teens or twenties in good health. The CDR3 DNA reads TGTGCCAGCAGTCCTCGTCGGGTCTCAGATACGCAGTATTTT. Residues: CASSPRRVSDTQYF.